This TCR beta chain was captured in a study of identical twins. Notes on the study in general: Within cord blood, abundant beta clonotypes carried fewer insertions, but memory repertoires showed no such trend.

This clonotype came up many times. The antigen is undetermined. Each CDR3 protein gets one entry after TCRdb re-called the 5' RACE reads with MiXCR. In the table there are about 660,000 distinct CDR3 sequences, around 8.3% of which are singletons. The sample also formed part of further work on yellow fever vaccine responses in identical twins.

This clonotype originated in a young woman in good health. The specimen sequenced was PBMCs.

The CDR3 sequence is CASSLEAGGASNGYTF. CDR3 coding DNA: TGTGCCAGCAGCTTAGAGGCAGGGGGCGCTTCGAATGGCTACACCTTC. This chain joins TRBV11-2 and TRBJ1-2; 8 bases agree with TRBD1. The CDR3 sequence is 16 residues long. Germline V CDR1 and CDR2: SGHAT, FQNNGV. V lost 0 bases and J lost 6; bases outside the gene matches: 9.